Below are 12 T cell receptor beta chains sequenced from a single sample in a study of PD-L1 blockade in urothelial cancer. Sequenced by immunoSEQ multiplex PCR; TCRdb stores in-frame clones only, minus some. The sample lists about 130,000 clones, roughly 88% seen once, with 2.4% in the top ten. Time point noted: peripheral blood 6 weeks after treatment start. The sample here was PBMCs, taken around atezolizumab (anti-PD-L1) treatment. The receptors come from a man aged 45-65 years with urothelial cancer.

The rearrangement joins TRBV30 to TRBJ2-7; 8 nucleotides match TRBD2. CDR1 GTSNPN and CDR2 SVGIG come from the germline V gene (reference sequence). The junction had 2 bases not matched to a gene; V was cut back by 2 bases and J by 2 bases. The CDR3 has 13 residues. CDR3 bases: TGTGCCTGGAGTACGGGAGGGCCCTACGAGCAGTACTTC. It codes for CAWSTGGPYEQYF.

CDR3 coding DNA: TGTGCCAGTAGAGGATCGGGGTTTTCCTACGAGCAGTACTTC. Translation gives CASRGSGFSYEQYF. The chain employs TRBV19 and TRBJ2-7, with D possibly TRBD2 on 5 matching bases. Germline V gene sequence: CDR1 LNHDA, CDR2 SQIVND (reference sequence). CDR3 length equals 14 residues. Trimming stripped 6 bases from V and 1 base from J, with 13 bases between.

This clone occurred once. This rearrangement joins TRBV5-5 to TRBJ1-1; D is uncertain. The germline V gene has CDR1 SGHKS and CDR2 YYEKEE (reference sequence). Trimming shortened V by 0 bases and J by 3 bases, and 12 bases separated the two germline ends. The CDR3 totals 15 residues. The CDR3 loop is CASSLEAEGYTEAFF. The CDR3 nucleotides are TGTGCCAGCAGCTTGGAAGCGGAGGGCTACACTGAAGCTTTCTTT.

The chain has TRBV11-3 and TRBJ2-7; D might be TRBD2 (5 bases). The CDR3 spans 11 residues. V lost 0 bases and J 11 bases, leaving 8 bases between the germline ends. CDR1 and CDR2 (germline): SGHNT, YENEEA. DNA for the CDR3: TGTGCCAGCAGCTTAGAGGCGGAGGAGTACTTC. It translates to CASSLEAEEYF.

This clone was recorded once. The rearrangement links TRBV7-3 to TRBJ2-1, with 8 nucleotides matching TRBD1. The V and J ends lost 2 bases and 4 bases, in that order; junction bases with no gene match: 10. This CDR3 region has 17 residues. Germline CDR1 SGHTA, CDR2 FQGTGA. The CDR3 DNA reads TGTGCCAGCAGCTTATCAGTGGGGACAGGACCTTACAATGAGCAGTTCTTC. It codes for CASSLSVGTGPYNEQFF.

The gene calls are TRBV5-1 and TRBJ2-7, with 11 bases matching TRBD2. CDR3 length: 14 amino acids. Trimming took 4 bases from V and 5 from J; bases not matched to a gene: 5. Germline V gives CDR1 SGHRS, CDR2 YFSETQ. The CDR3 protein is CASSRGLAEDEQYF. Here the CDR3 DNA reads TGCGCCAGCAGCCGGGGACTAGCGGAAGACGAGCAGTACTTC.

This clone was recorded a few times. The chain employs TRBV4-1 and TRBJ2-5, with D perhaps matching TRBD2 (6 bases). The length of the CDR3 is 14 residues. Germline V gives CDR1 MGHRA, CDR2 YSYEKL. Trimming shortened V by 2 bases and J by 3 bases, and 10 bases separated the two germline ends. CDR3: CASSQLTREETQYF. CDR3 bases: TGCGCCAGCAGCCAACTGACTAGAGAAGAGACCCAGTACTTC.

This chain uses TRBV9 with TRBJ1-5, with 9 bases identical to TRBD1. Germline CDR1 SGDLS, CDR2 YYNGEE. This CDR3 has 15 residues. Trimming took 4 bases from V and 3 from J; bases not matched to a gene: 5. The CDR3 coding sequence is TGTGCCAGCAGCCGGGACAGGGCCTTCAATCAGCCCCAGCATTTT. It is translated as CASSRDRAFNQPQHF. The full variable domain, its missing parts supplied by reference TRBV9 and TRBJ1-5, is DSGVTQTPKHLITATGQRVTLRCSPRSGDLSVYWYQQSLDQGLQFLIQYYNGEERAKGNILERFSAQQFPDLHSELNLSSLELGDSALYFCASSRDRAFNQPQHFGDGTRLSIL.

CDR3 amino acids: CASSAKRHNTEAFF. DNA of the CDR3: TGTGCCAGCAGTGCTAAGAGACACAACACTGAAGCTTTCTTT. The chain joins TRBV2 to TRBJ1-1; D unresolved. Germline CDR1 reads SNHLY; CDR2 reads FYNNEI. This CDR3 is built from 14 residues. V lost 4 bases, J lost 2 bases, and 11 bases lay in between. Filled out from reference TRBV2 and TRBJ1-1, the complete variable domain reads EPEVTQTPSHQVTQMGQEVILRCVPISNHLYFYWYRQILGQKVEFLVSFYNNEISEKSEIFDDQFSVERPDGSNFTLKIRSTKLEDSAMYFCASSAKRHNTEAFFGQGTRLTVV.

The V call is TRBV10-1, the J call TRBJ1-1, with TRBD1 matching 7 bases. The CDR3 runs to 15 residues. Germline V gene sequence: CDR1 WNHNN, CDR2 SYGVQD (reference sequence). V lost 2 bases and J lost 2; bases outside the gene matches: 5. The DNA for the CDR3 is TGCGCCAGCAGTGAGACCGGGACAGCTAACACTGAAGCTTTCTTT. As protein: CASSETGTANTEAFF.

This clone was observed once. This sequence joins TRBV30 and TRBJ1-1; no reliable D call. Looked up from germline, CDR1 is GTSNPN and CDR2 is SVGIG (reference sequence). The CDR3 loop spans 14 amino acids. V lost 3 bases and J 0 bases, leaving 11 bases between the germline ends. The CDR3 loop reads CAWRRQSMNTEAFF. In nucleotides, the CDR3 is TGTGCCTGGAGGAGACAAAGCATGAACACTGAAGCTTTCTTT.

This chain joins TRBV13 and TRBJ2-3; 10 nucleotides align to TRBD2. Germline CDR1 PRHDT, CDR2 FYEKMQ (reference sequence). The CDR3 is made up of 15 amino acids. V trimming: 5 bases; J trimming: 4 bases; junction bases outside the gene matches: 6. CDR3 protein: CASSTPSGSPDTQYF. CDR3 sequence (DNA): TGTGCCAGCAGCACCCCTAGCGGGAGTCCAGATACGCAGTATTTT. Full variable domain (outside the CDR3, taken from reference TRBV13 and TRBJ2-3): AAGVIQSPRHLIKEKRETATLKCYPIPRHDTVYWYQQGPGQDPQFLISFYEKMQSDKGSIPDRFSAQQFSDYHSELNMSSLELGDSALYFCASSTPSGSPDTQYFGPGTRLTVL.